The clone carrying this T cell receptor beta chain was picked up a small number of times. V lost 1 base to trimming and J lost 2 bases, with 8 bases between them. From germline, CDR1 is KGHSH and CDR2 LQKENI. This CDR3 is built from 14 residues. This specimen belongs to a study of blood T cell repertoires in COVID-19. Study summary: The samples span acute and convalescent COVID-19 from the United States, Italy and Spain. In each case, the material was cDNA or gDNA derived from T cells, B-cell-depleted T cells, or PBMCs.

In the original analysis: Estimation of nucleated cell counts relied on the amplification of reference gene primers. Clones were read by immunoSEQ multiplex PCR, and TCRdb kept only the in-frame ones, dropping some. Clone size and the V and J calls come from that table; the DNA yielded D and trimming. The repertoire holds about 300,000 clones, over 70% seen once, with roughly 1.6% in the top ten. The V and J genes are TRBV18 and TRBJ1-2; D remains ambiguous. The clonotype comes from a woman in her 40s who had recovered from COVID-19. The sample consisted of peripheral blood. CDR3 sequence: CASSPQSGNYGYTF. Written as DNA, the CDR3 is TGTGCCAGCTCACCACAGAGCGGGAACTATGGCTACACCTTC.